This T cell receptor beta chain is drawn from a study of blood T cell repertoires in COVID-19. In the study overall: Acute and convalescent COVID-19 samples came from the United States, Italy and Spain. The analysed material was cDNA or gDNA that came from T cells, B-cell-depleted T cells, or PBMCs.

The germline gives CDR1 MDHEN, CDR2 SYDVKM. Trimming took 5 bases from V and 7 from J; bases not matched to a gene: 9. There are 15 residues in the CDR3. Seattle enrolled patients during active infection and tracked them longitudinally. The protocol was immunoSEQ multiplex PCR, while the TCRdb copy is restricted to in-frame clones and leaves out a portion. The sample has under 95,000 clones, roughly nine tenths seen once. The chain joins TRBV28 to TRBJ1-4; 8 nucleotides agree with TRBD1. What was sequenced was peripheral blood. The TCR sequence derives from a man aged 45-60 years with COVID-19, enrolled during active disease. CDR3 nucleotides: TGTGCCAGCAGTCCCCCCGGGACAGGCGGTGAAAAACTGTTTTTT. This translates into CASSPPGTGGEKLFF. Together with reference TRBV28 and TRBJ1-4, the CDR3 gives the full variable domain: DVKVTQSSRYLVKRTGEKVFLECVQDMDHENMFWYRQDPGLGLRLIYFSYDVKMKEKGDIPEGYSVSREKKERFSLILESASTNQTSMYLCASSPPGTGGEKLFFGSGTQLSVL.